This TCR beta chain came from a study of blood T cell repertoires in COVID-19. Study details: Samples taken during acute and convalescent COVID-19 were collected in the United States, Italy and Spain.

CDR3 length equals 14 residues. The V gene lost 1 base and the J gene lost 7 bases, with 12 bases spanning the gap. CDR1 is SGHRS and CDR2 is YFSETQ in the germline V gene. Residents of about two dozen US areas, aged about 18 to 95 years, made up the participants. In the original analysis: Estimates of nucleated cell counts were drawn from the amplification of reference gene primers. Using immunoSEQ multiplex PCR, the repertoire was profiled, and TCRdb retains in-frame clones only, with some absent. V and J calls and clone size are those listed in that table; D and trimming were worked out from the DNA. Of some 260,000 clones listed, around 80% are singletons.

V usage is TRBV5-1 and J usage is TRBJ1-3, with D hard to call. Sequencing was carried out using PBMCs or T cells enriched from blood (not recorded which). This TCR came from a man aged 30 to 45 with acute COVID-19. The DNA for the CDR3 is TGCGCCAGCAGCTTGAACGCCGGAGGGAACACCATATATTTT. It is translated as CASSLNAGGNTIYF. Full variable domain (remainder filled in from reference TRBV5-1 and TRBJ1-3): KAGVTQTPRYLIKTRGQQVTLSCSPISGHRSVSWYQQTPGQGLQFLFEYFSETQRNKGNFPGRFSGRQFSNSRSEMNVSTLELGDSALYLCASSLNAGGNTIYFGEGSWLTVV.